Described below is a single T cell receptor beta chain sequence and its context. Via MiXCR, TCRdb re-called the 5' RACE reads, giving one row per CDR3 protein. This table holds 470,000 or so distinct CDR3 sequences, about 20% found once. The data belong to a study of T-cell memory formation after mild COVID-19. CDR3 length equals 11 residues. Trimming shortened V by 6 bases and J by 7 bases, and 9 bases separated the two germline ends. The germline V gene encodes CDR1 DFQATT and CDR2 SNEGSKA (reference sequence). This chain connects TRBV20-1 to TRBJ2-2; no definite D call. Sample: PBMCs or a T cell subset sorted from them (not recorded which). The TCR was taken from an adult woman who had mild COVID-19 (a few samples of this study predate the infection). Cell type and time point are not known. CDR3: CSAPVGGELFF. In DNA, the CDR3 is TGCAGTGCACCGGTAGGCGGGGAGCTGTTTTTT.